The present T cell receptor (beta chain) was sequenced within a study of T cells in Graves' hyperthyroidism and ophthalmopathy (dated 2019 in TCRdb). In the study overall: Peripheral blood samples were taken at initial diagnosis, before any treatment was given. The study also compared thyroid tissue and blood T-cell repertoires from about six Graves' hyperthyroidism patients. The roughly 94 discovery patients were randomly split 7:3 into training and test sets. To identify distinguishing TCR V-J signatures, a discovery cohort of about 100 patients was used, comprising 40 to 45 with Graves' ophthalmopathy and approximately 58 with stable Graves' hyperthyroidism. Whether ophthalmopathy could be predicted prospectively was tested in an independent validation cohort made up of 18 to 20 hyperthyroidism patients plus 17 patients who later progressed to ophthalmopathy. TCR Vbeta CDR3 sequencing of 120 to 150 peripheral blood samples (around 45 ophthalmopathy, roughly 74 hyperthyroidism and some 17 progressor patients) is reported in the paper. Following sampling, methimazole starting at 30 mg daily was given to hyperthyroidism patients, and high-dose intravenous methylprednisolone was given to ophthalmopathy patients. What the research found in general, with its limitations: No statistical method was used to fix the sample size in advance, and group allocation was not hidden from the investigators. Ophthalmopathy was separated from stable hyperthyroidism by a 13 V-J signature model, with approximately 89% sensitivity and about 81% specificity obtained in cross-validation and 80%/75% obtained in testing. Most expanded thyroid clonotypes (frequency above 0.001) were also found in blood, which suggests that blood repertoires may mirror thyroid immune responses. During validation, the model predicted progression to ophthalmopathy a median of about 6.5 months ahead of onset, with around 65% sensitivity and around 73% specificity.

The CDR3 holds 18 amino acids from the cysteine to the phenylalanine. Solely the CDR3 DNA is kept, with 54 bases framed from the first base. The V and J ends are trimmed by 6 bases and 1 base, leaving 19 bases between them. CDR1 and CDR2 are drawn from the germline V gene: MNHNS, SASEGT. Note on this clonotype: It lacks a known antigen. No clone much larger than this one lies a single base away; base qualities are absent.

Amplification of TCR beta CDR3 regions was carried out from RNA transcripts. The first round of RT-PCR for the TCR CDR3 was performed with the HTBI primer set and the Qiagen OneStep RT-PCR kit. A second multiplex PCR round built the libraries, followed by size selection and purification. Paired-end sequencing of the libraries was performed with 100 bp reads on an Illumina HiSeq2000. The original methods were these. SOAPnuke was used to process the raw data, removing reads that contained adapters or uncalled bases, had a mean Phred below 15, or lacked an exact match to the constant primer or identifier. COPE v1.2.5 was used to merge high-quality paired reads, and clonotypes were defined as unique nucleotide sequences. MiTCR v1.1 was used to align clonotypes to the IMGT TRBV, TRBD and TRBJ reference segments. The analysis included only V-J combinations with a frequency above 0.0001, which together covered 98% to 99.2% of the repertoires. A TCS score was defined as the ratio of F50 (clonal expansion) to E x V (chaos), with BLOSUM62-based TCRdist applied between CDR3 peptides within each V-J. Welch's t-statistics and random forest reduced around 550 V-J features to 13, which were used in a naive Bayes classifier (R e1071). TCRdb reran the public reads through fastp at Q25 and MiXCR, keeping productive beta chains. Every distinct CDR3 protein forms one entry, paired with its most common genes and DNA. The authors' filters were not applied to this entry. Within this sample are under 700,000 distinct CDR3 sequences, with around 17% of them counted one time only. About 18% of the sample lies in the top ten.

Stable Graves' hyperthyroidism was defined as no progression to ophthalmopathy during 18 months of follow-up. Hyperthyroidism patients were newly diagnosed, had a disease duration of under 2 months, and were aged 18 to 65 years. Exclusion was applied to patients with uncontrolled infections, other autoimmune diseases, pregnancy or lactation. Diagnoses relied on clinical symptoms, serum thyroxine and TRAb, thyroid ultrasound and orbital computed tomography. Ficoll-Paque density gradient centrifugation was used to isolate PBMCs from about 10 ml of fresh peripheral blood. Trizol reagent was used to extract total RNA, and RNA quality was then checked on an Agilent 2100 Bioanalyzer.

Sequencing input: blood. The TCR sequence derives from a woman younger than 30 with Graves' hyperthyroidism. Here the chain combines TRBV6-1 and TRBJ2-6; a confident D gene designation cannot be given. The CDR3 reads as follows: CASRQHVPWGSGANVLTF. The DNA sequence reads TGTGCCAGCAGACAACACGTGCCGTGGGGTTCTGGGGCCAACGTCCTGACTTTC.